Given below is one T cell receptor beta chain in context. Its target is not known. The sample is drawn from a study of cytomegalovirus exposure and HLA in healthy donors. Study summary: The platform used for the approximately 130 validation repertoires matched that of the roughly 720 first-cohort repertoires, a later analysis reported.

The study, taken as a whole, reports: TCR beta chains numbering 164 were designated cytomegalovirus-associated.

The data were produced by immunoSEQ multiplex PCR, yet TCRdb's version contains in-frame clones alone and is incomplete. The sample shows about 98,000 clones, around 85% of them seen only once. The CDR3 consists of 19 residues. From germline, CDR1 is SEHNR and CDR2 FQNEAQ (reference sequence). J lost 6 bases, V lost 5 bases, and 22 bases had no gene match. Sequencing input: PBMCs. The J gene is TRBJ2-5, the V gene TRBV7-9, with TRBD2 matching 9 bases. The TCR sequence derives from a woman in her thirties in good health and CMV-seronegative. CDR3 bases: TGTGCCAGCAGCCCCGGGCTTACTGGTAGCGGGAGTATCGGGAAGACCCAGTACTTC. It is translated as CASSPGLTGSGSIGKTQYF.